This T cell receptor beta chain stems from a study of blood T cell repertoires in COVID-19 (dated by TCRdb to between 2020 and 2021). With respect to the entire study: Collaborator samples came from the United States, Italy and Spain and covered acute and convalescent phases of COVID-19. The samples were drawn from the first 160 participants of the ongoing ImmuneRACE study and from 1,254 subjects provided by 6 global collaborators. Subjects who had been exposed to COVID-19, were actively infected with it, or had recovered from it provided the deeply sampled blood TCRbeta repertoires that made up the dataset. Sample metadata almost always included a de-identified subject ID, COVID-19 status, age in years and sex. The repertoires were made available in a free public database intended to serve as a resource for research on the immune response to SARS-CoV-2. Where available, HLA class I and class II types were obtained from metadata supplied by the sample provider rather than from assay-based typing. The prospective study material was composed of cDNA or gDNA derived from T cells, B-cell-depleted T cells, or PBMCs.

From a lookup of the germline V gene, CDR1 and CDR2 are MNHNS and SASEGT. From the cysteine through the phenylalanine, the CDR3 covers 14 amino acids. Solely the CDR3 DNA is kept, with 42 bases framed from the first base. A distance of 7 bases separates the germline ends of V and J, which lose 1 base and 1 base respectively. The immunoSEQ Assay, a bias-controlled multiplex PCR, was used to amplify TCRbeta CDR3 regions from genomic DNA. Under the source paper's analysis protocol: Nucleated cell counts per sample were estimated from amplification of reference gene primers within the assay. To quantify the absolute abundance of each unique TCRbeta CDR3 rearrangement, sequence reads were collapsed and filtered. Productive Simpson clonality was computed per sample as the square root of Simpson's diversity index over productive rearrangements. Not all clones reach the TCRdb copy of this immuneACCESS table, which keeps in-frame sequences only. Checked studies attribute under half of the gap to unresolved V genes and leave the rest unexplained. That table gives V, J and clone size, and the DNA gave D and trimming. The sample table holds 200,000 to 250,000 clones, of which 65% to 90% were seen once. Approximately 4.8% of the sample lies in the top ten.

Whole blood was collected in K2EDTA tubes by collaborating institutions according to the institutions' own protocols. For TCRbeta analysis, collaborators shipped samples as frozen whole blood, isolated PBMCs, or DNA extracted from either of those sample types. Summary of the overall study and its limitations: How much clinical and demographic metadata was included differed by source and by participant, and the metadata was provided uncurated.

For this clone: Its antigen has not been determined. No base qualities exist here, and no much larger clone lies one base off it.

The sequencing sample was made of peripheral blood. The receptor was derived from a man in his fifties or sixties with acute or convalescent COVID-19. The chain uses TRBV6-1 and TRBJ2-5, with no D gene named confidently. CDR3 loop: CASSEGSGQETQYF. The DNA sequence is given as TGTGCCAGCAGTGAAGGGTCGGGCCAAGAGACCCAGTACTTC.